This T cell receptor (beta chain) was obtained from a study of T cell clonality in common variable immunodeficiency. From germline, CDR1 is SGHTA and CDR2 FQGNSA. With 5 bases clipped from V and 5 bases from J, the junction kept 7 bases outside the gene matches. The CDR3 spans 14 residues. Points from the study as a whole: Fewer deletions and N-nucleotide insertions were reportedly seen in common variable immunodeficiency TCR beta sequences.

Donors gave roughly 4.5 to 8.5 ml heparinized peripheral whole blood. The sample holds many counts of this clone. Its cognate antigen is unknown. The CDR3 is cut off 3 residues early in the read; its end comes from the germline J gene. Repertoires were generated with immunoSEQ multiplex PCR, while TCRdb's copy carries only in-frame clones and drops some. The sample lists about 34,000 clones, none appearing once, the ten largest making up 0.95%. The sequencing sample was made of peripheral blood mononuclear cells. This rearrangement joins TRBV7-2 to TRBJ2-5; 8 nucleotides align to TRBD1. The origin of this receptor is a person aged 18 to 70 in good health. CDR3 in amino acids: CASSRQTGDETQYF. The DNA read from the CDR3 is TGTGCCAGCAGCCGCCAGACAGGGGACGAGACC.